The clone carrying this T cell receptor beta chain has just a few counts. This entry is derived from a study of response to subunit inactivated influenza vaccine. TCRdb independently ran MiXCR on the RT-PCR reads; one entry per CDR3 protein. The table has about 780,000 distinct CDR3 sequences, about 18% seen once. This CDR3 region has 13 residues. Trimming cost V 8 bases and J 1 base, with 11 bases left between them. Germline CDR1 reads ENHRY; CDR2 reads SYGVKD. Sequences were derived from PBMCs from blood, sampled around 5 days after vaccination. The chain combines TRBV10-3 with TRBJ1-1, with D maybe TRBD1 (5 bases). The receptor comes from a man in his forties or fifties who received an inactivated influenza vaccine. The CDR3 sequence: CAIFSGGNTEAFF. Written as DNA, the CDR3 is TGTGCCATCTTCTCCGGGGGGAACACTGAAGCTTTCTTT.